The present entry profiles one T cell receptor (beta chain) with its context. Its antigen remains undetermined. No base qualities exist here, and no much larger clone lies one base off it. Spanning cysteine to phenylalanine, the CDR3 consists of 15 amino acids. The CDR3 DNA has 45 bases and is translated from base 1. CDR1 and CDR2, per the germline V gene (reference sequence), are SEHNR and FQNEAQ. From V the trimming removes 5 bases and from J it removes 4 bases, while the gene matches leave 3 bases of the junction unaccounted for. The data derive from a study of shared clonotypes between healthy human individuals (dated by TCRdb to the early 2020s). For the study in its entirety: The cohort comprised two women and three men aged 18 to 49 years. To increase sequencing depth and limit assay-specific biases, different laboratories used diverse techniques to prepare libraries and sequence TCR repertoires. Per donor, leukapheresis produced somewhere between about 0.85 and 10 billion PBMCs. To estimate repertoire size and how much clonotype sharing occurs between individuals, the study deeply sequenced the blood TCR repertoires of roughly 5 healthy adults.

Overall study results and their limits: Pairwise subsampling led to the expectation that sequencing depth would affect the degree of clonotype sharing among donors. Only blood was sampled, and tissue TCR repertoires likely differ from those in blood. Because the study included only a small number of donors, the genetic and exposure-history diversity represented was limited.

Using the deep immunoSEQ assay, TCR CDR3 regions were amplified from genomic DNA by multiplex PCR. Extracted genomic DNA from each cell subset was distributed evenly across all wells of several immunoSEQ 96-well plates, and each plate was treated as a replicate. Each replicate PCR for unsorted PBMC received roughly 300 ng genomic DNA, equal to 25,000 to 35,000 T cell genomes. Ten immunoSEQ deep assay plates were used to sequence unsorted PBMC genomic DNA. Purified libraries were quantified with a Qubit 3.0 fluorometer, sized on a Bioanalyzer 2100, and re-quantified with the KAPA Library Quantification kit. Every immunoSEQ 96-well plate was sequenced on a separate single-read 150-cycle Illumina NextSeq 550 flow cell. Per the source publication's procedure: Because the immunoSEQ output included only junctional sequences and no quality scores, the filtering could not be the same as the filtering used for full-length reads. Sequences were annotated with PyIR, a Python wrapper for IgBLAST v1.9, and V/J genes and CDR3 were assigned using IMGT germline references. Reads were removed for weak V/J assignments (E-value above 1e-6), missing CDR3, stop codons, out-of-frame junctions, or ambiguous translated residues. V3J clonotypes were defined as sequences sharing an identical inferred V gene, J gene, and CDR3 amino acid sequence. To compute the percentage overlap between repertoires, the number of shared unique clonotypes was divided by the size of the smaller repertoire. RTK rarefaction, the Chao1 estimator, and Recon v2.1 estimates of unobserved clonotypes were used to assess repertoire richness. TCRdb limited this immuneACCESS table to in-frame rearrangements with V and J called. A share of clones is missing; checked studies link under half to unresolved V genes, and the rest is unexplained. That table is the source of V, J and clone size, and D and trimming were worked out from the DNA. For this sample the table gives 90,000 to 100,000 clones, of which around 47% were detected only once. The ten most abundant clones make up around 15% of the sample.

The donors were healthy, HIV-negative adults with no recently reported acute infections or vaccinations. Every donor was a Caucasian adult living in Nashville, Tennessee, USA. For unsorted samples, tens of millions of PBMCs were counted, and genomic DNA was extracted using the QIAamp DNA Blood Mini kit. Blood was collected by leukapheresis, and PBMCs were isolated by Ficoll-Histopaque density gradient centrifugation and then cryopreserved in liquid nitrogen vapor phase. In this chain, TRBV7-9 is recombined with TRBJ2-1, with 12 central nucleotides matching TRBD2. Sequenced: PBMCs. This receptor was identified in a woman aged 40 to 50 in good health. Some clones in this sample may be carry-over from other donors' samples. The DNA sequence is as follows: TGTGCCAGCAGCCCTGGACTAGCGGGATACAATGAGCAGTTCTTC. Translated, it gives CASSPGLAGYNEQFF.